The clone carrying this T cell receptor (beta chain) was picked up many times. TCRdb re-called the reads with MiXCR, one entry per CDR3 protein. This table holds around 530,000 distinct CDR3 sequences, about 25% found once. The sample is drawn from a study of T cell repertoires in cytomegalovirus infection. Study details: It was the public TCR beta signatures that indicated both CMV infection and matching HLA type.

Source material: PBMCs. The sequence was obtained from a human donor in good health (CMV status not recorded). Some clones in this sample may be carry-over from other donors' samples.

The CDR3 DNA follows: TGTGCCATCACCCCGGACCGTAATGAGCAGTTCTTC. Protein: CAITPDRNEQFF. The V and J genes are TRBV10-3 and TRBJ2-1; D is ambiguous. The germline gives CDR1 ENHRY, CDR2 SYGVKD. The CDR3 covers 12 residues. Trimming removed 7 bases at V and 7 bases at J, with 11 bases between.